One TCR beta chain is described in this entry. The V gene's germline CDR1 is SQVTM and CDR2 ANQGSEA. The V end was cut by 4 bases, the J end by 11 bases, with 12 bases between. The CDR3 runs to 11 residues. Each CDR3 protein gets one entry after TCRdb re-called the 5' RACE reads with MiXCR. The repertoire holds several thousand distinct CDR3 sequences, roughly 66% seen once, with 6.2% in the top ten. Source material: tumor-infiltrating memory CD4+ T cells sorted from the breast tumor. Subset indicated: memory CD4+ T cells, CD4+CD45RO+CD25-. V and J are TRBV29-1 and TRBJ1-5; D is uncertain. The sequence was collected from a female donor with breast cancer. The CDR3 sequence: CSVVADVAQHF. CDR3 in DNA: TGCAGCGTTGTAGCGGACGTGGCCCAGCATTTT.